The rows below give T cell receptor beta chains drawn from one sample of a study of beta chain features in type 1 diabetes. The data were produced by immunoSEQ multiplex PCR, yet TCRdb's version contains in-frame clones alone and is incomplete. The table has 500,000 to 800,000 clones, 9.5% to 15% seen once; the top ten hold more than 0.1%. Sequencing was carried out using naive CD4+ T cells from blood. Receptor source: a man aged 25-45 years with type 1 diabetes. Both conserved end residues are part of each CDR3. The D gene is left open where the match is weak. Expanded clones get a size class; other rows say once, few or many, or leave the size out.

V	J	D	size	DNA	CDR3
TRBV28	TRBJ1-6	.	many	TGTGCCAGCAGTCGGTTGGGACGAAATAATTCACCCCTCCACTTT	CASSRLGRNNSPLHF
TRBV28	TRBJ2-3	.	.	TGTGCCAGCAGTTTCCCCTCAGACACCACAGATACGCAGTATTTT	CASSFPSDTTDTQYF
TRBV5-1	TRBJ2-3	TRBD1	few	TGCGCCAGCAAGCAACAGGGGGCAAGAGATACGCAGTATTTT	CASKQQGARDTQYF
TRBV18	TRBJ2-3	TRBD2	.	TGTGCCAGTTCGGGGACTAGCGGAGATACGCAGTATTTT	CASSGTSGDTQYF
TRBV27	TRBJ2-7	.	.	TGTGCCAGCAGTTTATCGGGGAACGAGCAGTACTTC	CASSLSGNEQYF
TRBV7-2	TRBJ2-3	.	few	TGTGCCAGCAGCTCCCGCCCCCAGACAGGGGAGGGGGCAGATACGCAGTATTTT	CASSSRPQTGEGADTQYF
TRBV10-3	TRBJ2-7	.	.	TGTGCCATCGCGGGTACTAGCTCCTACGAGCAGTACTTC	CAIAGTSSYEQYF
TRBV5-1	TRBJ2-5	.	.	TGCGCCAGCAGCCGGGTTGTGGAAGAGACCCAGTACTTC	CASSRVVEETQYF
TRBV27	TRBJ2-5	.	few	TGTGCCAGCAGTTTTCGTCCTGAAGAGACCCAGTACTTC	CASSFRPEETQYF
TRBV4-3	TRBJ2-2	.	few	TGCGCCAGCAGCCCGGGACTGTGGTCCGGGGAGCTGTTTTTT	CASSPGLWSGELFF
TRBV11-2	TRBJ1-2	.	.	TGTGCCAGCAGCCTAGGGCTGGATGGCTACACCTTC	CASSLGLDGYTF
TRBV5-6	TRBJ2-7	.	few	TGTGCCAGCAGTCCCCCATTCGCGCCGGAGGAGCAGTACTTC	CASSPPFAPEEQYF
TRBV19	TRBJ1-1	.	.	TGTGCCAGTACACCGAACCTGCTATTGAACACTGAAGCTTTCTTT	CASTPNLLLNTEAFF
TRBV2	TRBJ2-2	.	.	TGTGCCAGCATGACTCAGGGCCCGAACACCGGGGAGCTGTTTTTT	CASMTQGPNTGELFF
TRBV2	TRBJ2-1	.	.	TGTGCCAGCAGTGAAGCAGTAAGAATTGAGCAGTTCTTC	CASSEAVRIEQFF
TRBV29-1	TRBJ2-7	.	.	TGCAGCGTTGGGGGGAAGCACGAGCAGTACTTC	CSVGGKHEQYF
TRBV9	TRBJ2-5	.	.	TGTGCCAGCAGCGTCAGCCCAGAAGGGACCCAGTACTTC	CASSVSPEGTQYF
TRBV20-1	TRBJ1-5	.	.	TGCAGCGCAGACTATGGGGGGCCCCAGCATTTT	CSADYGGPQHF
TRBV7-2	TRBJ2-1	.	.	TGTGCCAGCAGCCTGAGTGCTAGCTCCTACAATGAGCAGTTCTTC	CASSLSASSYNEQFF
TRBV4-3	TRBJ2-2	.	.	TGCGCCAGCAGCCAACCGGGACCTAACACCGGGGAGCTGTTTTTT	CASSQPGPNTGELFF
TRBV6-5	TRBJ1-2	.	few	TGTGCCAGCAGAACGCCAGGCAACTATGGCTACACCTTC	CASRTPGNYGYTF
TRBV7-9	TRBJ2-6	.	few	TGTGCCAGCAGCCTCGGGAGCTCTGGGGCCAACGTCCTGACTTTC	CASSLGSSGANVLTF
TRBV5-6	TRBJ2-3	TRBD2	few	TGTGCCAGCAGCTTCTTTCTAGCGGGAGCTAGCACAGATACGCAGTATTTT	CASSFFLAGASTDTQYF
TRBV6-5	TRBJ2-2	.	few	TGTGCCAGCAGTTACGTTGGCGGTAACACCGGGGAGCTGTTTTTT	CASSYVGGNTGELFF
TRBV30	TRBJ1-4	.	.	TGTGCCTGGAGCTATAAGGACAGCCGTAATGAAAAACTGTTTTTT	CAWSYKDSRNEKLFF
TRBV4-3	TRBJ1-1	.	few	TGCGCCAGCAGCCAAGATGGGCGTAACACTGAAGCTTTCTTT	CASSQDGRNTEAFF
TRBV18	TRBJ2-1	.	.	TGTGCCAGCTCACCGGGACGGGACTCCTACAATGAGCAGTTCTTC	CASSPGRDSYNEQFF
TRBV5-6	TRBJ2-1	.	.	TGTGCCAGCAGTCCCCTCCCTAAGGGAGGCAATGAGCAGTTCTTC	CASSPLPKGGNEQFF
TRBV7-9	TRBJ2-2	.	.	TGTGCCAGCAGCTTAGAAGGCGGGGTGTCCGGGGAGCTGTTTTTT	CASSLEGGVSGELFF
TRBV27	TRBJ1-1	.	few	TGTGCCAGCAGTTTTCTTACACCCAACACTGAAGCTTTCTTT	CASSFLTPNTEAFF